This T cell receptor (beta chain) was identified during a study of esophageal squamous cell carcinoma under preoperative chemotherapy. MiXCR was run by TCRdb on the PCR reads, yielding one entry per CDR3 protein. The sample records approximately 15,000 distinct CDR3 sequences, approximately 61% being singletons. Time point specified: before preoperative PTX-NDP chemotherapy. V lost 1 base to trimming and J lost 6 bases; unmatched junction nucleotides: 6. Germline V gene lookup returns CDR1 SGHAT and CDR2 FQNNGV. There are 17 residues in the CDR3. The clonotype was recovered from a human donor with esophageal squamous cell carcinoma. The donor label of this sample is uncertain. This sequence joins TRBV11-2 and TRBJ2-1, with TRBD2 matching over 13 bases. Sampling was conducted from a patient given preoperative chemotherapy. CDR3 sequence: CASSLGRLAGGSNEQFF. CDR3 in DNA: TGTGCCAGCAGCTTAGGGCGACTAGCGGGAGGATCCAATGAGCAGTTCTTC. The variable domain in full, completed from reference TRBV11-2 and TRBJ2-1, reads EAGVAQSPRYKIIEKRQSVAFWCNPISGHATLYWYQQILGQGPKLLIQFQNNGVVDDSQLPKDRFSAERLKGVDSTLKIQPAKLEDSAVYLCASSLGRLAGGSNEQFFGPGTRLTVL.